The table lists the clone carrying this T cell receptor beta chain with a few counts. The CDR3 is made up of 14 amino acids. Germline-derived CDR1 and CDR2 are SGHDT and YYEEEE. V lost 1 base, J lost 5 bases, and 13 bases lay in between. From the RT-PCR reads, TCRdb called clonotypes with MiXCR, one entry per CDR3 protein. The repertoire holds hundreds of thousands of distinct CDR3 sequences, with approximately 14% as singletons. This sequence was found in a female donor in good health, serving as a healthy control. The V and J genes are TRBV5-6 and TRBJ2-7; D unresolved. Sequencing input: memory CD4+ T cells from blood. CDR3: CASSLTYDIHEQYF. CDR3 bases: TGTGCCAGCAGCTTGACCTATGACATCCACGAGCAGTACTTC.